This section outlines one T cell receptor (beta chain) sequence together with its context. Antigen: not known. The record originates from a study of cytomegalovirus exposure and HLA in healthy donors. As for the study in general: One earlier analysis, a look at 150 million to 200 million T cells, found about 100 million unique TCR beta sequences. Study results and caveats: Later analysis identified 16,951 TCR beta sequences associated with HLA alleles, using a false discovery rate threshold of 0.05.

The CDR3 contains 14 residues. V lost 3 bases, J lost 7 bases, and 8 bases stayed unmatched. The germline V gene has CDR1 SGHTA and CDR2 FQGNSA. The study sampled nominally healthy donors, though unrecorded immune exposures were likely. Primers for the PCR totalled 60 Vbeta and 13 Jbeta. Some clones are missing from TCRdb's copy, which holds only in-frame ones; the method was immunoSEQ multiplex PCR. The sample includes more than 85,000 clones, around 70% of them seen just once. Sequencing was performed on PBMCs. This chain connects TRBV7-2 to TRBJ1-2; TRBD1 aligns across 7 bases. The TCR comes from a man younger than 40 in good health and CMV-seronegative. The CDR3: CASSFYTGDGGYTF. The CDR3 DNA follows: TGTGCCAGCAGCTTCTATACAGGGGACGGTGGCTACACCTTC.